The sequence of this T cell receptor beta chain was determined in a study of blood T cell repertoires in COVID-19. Study-level background: Spain, Italy and the United States supplied samples that represented acute and convalescent COVID-19. T cells, B-cell-depleted T cells, or PBMCs supplied cDNA or gDNA.

The table lists this clone with a few counts. In the study's own analysis: Nucleated cell counts were estimated from reference gene primer amplification. The method was immunoSEQ multiplex PCR; TCRdb's version includes in-frame clones alone and lacks a portion of them. The D gene and trimming were derived from the DNA, and the V and J assignments and clone size from that table. The sample carries over 100,000 clones, almost 70% recorded once. This CDR3 is 12 amino acids long. Trimming pared 5 bases from V and 8 bases from J, leaving 9 bases between. The rearrangement joins TRBV12-3 or TRBV12-4 to TRBJ2-2, with D uncertain. The material sequenced was peripheral blood. This clonotype was sampled from a woman in her sixties or seventies with acute or convalescent COVID-19. The DNA for the CDR3 is TGTGCCAGCAGTCCCGGTGCGGGGGAGCTGTTTTTT. Amino acid sequence: CASSPGAGELFF.